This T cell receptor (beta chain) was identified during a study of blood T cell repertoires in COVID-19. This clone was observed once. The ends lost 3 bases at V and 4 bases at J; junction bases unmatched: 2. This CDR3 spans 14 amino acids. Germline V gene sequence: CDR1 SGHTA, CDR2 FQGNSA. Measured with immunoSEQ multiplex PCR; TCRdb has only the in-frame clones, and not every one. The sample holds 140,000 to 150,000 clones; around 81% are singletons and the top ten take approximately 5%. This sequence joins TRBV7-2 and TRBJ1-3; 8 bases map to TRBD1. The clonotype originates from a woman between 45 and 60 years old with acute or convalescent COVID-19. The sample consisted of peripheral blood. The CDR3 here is CASSFQGAGNTIYF. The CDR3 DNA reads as TGTGCCAGCAGCTTCCAGGGGGCGGGAAACACCATATATTTT.